This T cell receptor (beta chain) appears in the sequencing data of a study of CD8+ T cells in alopecia areata. For this clone: Its antigen is unidentified.

Treatment described: oral pan-JAK inhibitor, 5-10 mg twice daily. cDNA reverse transcribed from extracted RNA served as the sequencing template. Generated by immunoSEQ multiplex PCR, the TCRdb table keeps only in-frame clones and is missing some. In the table there are 150,000 to 200,000 clones, roughly 50% of which are singletons. CDR3 length: 13 amino acids. Germline V gives CDR1 SNHLY, CDR2 FYNNEI. Germline trimming cut 9 bases from V and 6 bases from J; bases unmatched to any gene: 6. Points from the study as a whole: More clonal than normal scalp was lesional scalp, particularly alopecia totalis/universalis. Shared TCR sequences were less clear between patients than in mice, possibly partly from HLA diversity.

This receptor was taken from a human donor with alopecia areata. The gene calls are TRBV2 and TRBJ2-1; 9 bases match TRBD2. The sample was CD4+ T cells sorted from blood, taken at approximately week 55, from a patient treated with tofacitinib. The CDR3 sequence is CASTGTSFNEQFF. The CDR3, as DNA: TGTGCCAGTACCGGGACTAGCTTCAATGAGCAGTTCTTC.